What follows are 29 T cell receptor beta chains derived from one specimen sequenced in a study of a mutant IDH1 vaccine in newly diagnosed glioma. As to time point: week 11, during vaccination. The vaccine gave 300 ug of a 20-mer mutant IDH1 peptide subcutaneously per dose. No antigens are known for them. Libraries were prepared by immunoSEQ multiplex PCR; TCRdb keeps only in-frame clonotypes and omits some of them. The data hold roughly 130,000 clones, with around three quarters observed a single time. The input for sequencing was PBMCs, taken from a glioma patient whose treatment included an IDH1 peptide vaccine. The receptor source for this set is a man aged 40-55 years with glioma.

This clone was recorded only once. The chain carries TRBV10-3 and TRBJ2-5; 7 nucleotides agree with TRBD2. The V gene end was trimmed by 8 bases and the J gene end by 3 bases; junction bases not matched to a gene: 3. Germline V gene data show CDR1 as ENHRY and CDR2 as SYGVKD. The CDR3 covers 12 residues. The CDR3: CAIGRGEETQYF. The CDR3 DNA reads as TGTGCCATCGGCCGGGGGGAAGAGACCCAGTACTTC.

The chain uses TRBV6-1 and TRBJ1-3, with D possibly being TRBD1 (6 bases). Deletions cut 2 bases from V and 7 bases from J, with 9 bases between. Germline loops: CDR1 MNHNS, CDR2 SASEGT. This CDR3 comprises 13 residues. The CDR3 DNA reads TGTGCCAGCAGTGAAAGAGGGGGTAACACCATATATTTT. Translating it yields CASSERGGNTIYF.

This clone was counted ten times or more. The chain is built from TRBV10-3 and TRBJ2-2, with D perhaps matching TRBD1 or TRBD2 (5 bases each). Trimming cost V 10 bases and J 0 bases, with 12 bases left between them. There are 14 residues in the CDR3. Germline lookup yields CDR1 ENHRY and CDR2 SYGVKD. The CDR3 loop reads CATWDGANTGELFF. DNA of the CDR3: TGTGCCACCTGGGACGGAGCGAACACCGGGGAGCTGTTTTTT.

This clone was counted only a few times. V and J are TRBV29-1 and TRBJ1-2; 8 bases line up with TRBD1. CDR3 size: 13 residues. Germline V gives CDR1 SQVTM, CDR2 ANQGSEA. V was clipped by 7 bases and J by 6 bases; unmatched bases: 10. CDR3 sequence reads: CSADGQGTNGYTF. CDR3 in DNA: TGCAGCGCTGACGGACAGGGTACGAATGGCTACACCTTC.

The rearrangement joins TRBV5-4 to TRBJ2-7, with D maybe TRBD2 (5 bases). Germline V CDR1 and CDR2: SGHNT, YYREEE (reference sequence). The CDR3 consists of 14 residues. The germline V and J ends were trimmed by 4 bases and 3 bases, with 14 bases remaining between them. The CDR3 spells CASSRAGENYEQYF. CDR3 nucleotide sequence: TGTGCCAGCAGCCGCGCCGGGGAGAACTACGAGCAGTACTTC.

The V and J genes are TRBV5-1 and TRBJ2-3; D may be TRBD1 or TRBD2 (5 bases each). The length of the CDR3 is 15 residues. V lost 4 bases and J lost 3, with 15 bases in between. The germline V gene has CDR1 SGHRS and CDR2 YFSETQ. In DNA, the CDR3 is TGCGCCAGCAGCGGGACCCTCCAGAGGACAGATACGCAGTATTTT. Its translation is CASSGTLQRTDTQYF.

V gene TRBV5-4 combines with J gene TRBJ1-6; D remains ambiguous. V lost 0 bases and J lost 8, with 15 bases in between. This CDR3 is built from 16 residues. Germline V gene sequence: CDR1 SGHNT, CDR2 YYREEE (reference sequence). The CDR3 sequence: CASSLESGIGDSPLHF. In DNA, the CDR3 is TGTGCCAGCAGCTTGGAATCTGGGATTGGGGATTCACCCCTCCACTTT.

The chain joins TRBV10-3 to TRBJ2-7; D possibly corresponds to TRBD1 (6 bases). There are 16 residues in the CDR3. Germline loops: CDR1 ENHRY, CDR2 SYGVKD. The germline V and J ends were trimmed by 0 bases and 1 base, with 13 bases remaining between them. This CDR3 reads CAISESVGARSYEQYF. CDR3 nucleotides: TGTGCCATCAGTGAGTCGGTGGGGGCCCGATCCTACGAGCAGTACTTC.

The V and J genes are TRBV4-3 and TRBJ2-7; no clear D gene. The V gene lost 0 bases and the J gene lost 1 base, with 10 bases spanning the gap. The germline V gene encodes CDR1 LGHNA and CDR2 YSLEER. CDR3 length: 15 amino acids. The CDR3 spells CASSQDERASYEQYF. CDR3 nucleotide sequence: TGCGCCAGCAGCCAAGATGAAAGGGCATCCTACGAGCAGTACTTC.

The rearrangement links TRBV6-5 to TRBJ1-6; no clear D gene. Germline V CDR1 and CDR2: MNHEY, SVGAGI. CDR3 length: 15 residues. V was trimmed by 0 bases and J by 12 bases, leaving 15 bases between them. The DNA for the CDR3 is TGTGCCAGCAGTTACTCGACCCTCTCGAGGTTACCCCTCCACTTT. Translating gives CASSYSTLSRLPLHF.

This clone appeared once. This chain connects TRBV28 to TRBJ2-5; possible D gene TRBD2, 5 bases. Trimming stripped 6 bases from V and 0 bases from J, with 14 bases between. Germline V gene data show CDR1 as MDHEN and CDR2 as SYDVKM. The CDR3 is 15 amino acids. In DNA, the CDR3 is TGTGCCAGCAGCCTAGGAGGCCCTTACCAAGAGACCCAGTACTTC. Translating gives CASSLGGPYQETQYF.

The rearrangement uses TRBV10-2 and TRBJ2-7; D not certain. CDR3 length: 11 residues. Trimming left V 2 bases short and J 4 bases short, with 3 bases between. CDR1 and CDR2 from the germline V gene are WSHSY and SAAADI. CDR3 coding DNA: TGCGCCAGCAGTGAGCGGTACGAGCAGTACTTC. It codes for CASSERYEQYF.

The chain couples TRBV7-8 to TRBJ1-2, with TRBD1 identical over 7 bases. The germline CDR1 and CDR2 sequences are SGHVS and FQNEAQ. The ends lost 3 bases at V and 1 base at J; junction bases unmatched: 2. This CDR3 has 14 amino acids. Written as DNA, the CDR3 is TGTGCCAGCAGCTTGGGGACAGATAACTATGGCTACACCTTC. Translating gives CASSLGTDNYGYTF.

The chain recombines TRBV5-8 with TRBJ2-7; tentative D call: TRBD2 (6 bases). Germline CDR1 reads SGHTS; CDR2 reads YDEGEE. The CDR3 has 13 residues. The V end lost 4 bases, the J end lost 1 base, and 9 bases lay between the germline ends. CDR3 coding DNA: TGTGCCAGCAGCCCACGGGGGTCCTACGAGCAGTACTTC. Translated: CASSPRGSYEQYF.

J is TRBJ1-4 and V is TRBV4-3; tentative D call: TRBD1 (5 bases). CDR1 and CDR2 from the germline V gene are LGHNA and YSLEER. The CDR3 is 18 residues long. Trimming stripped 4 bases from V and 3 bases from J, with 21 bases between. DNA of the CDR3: TGCGCCAGCAGCCTTCTGGACATCCACTTTGGCCCTAATGAAAAACTGTTTTTT. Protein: CASSLLDIHFGPNEKLFF.

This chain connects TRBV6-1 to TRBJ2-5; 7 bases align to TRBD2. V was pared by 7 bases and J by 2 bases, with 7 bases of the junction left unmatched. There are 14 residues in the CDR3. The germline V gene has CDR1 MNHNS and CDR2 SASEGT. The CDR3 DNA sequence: TGTGCCAGCACCCGGGGAGCGGGACAAGAGACCCAGTACTTC. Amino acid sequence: CASTRGAGQETQYF.

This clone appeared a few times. CDR3 sequence (DNA): TGTGCCAGCAGCTCAACGGGAGGGGGGTTTGTAGGTTCACCCCTCCACTTT. This codes for CASSSTGGGFVGSPLHF. The J gene is TRBJ1-6, the V gene TRBV7-2; D is perhaps TRBD1 (6 bases). The germline V gene has CDR1 SGHTA and CDR2 FQGNSA. V gave up 4 bases and J gave up 9 bases, with 22 bases separating them. CDR3 size: 17 residues.

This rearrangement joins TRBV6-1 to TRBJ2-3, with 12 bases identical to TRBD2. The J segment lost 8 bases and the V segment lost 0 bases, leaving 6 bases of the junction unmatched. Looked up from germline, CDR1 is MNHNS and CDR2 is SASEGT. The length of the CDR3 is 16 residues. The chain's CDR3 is CASSEAASGGAVTQYF. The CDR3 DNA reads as TGTGCCAGCAGTGAAGCAGCTAGCGGGGGGGCCGTTACGCAGTATTTT.

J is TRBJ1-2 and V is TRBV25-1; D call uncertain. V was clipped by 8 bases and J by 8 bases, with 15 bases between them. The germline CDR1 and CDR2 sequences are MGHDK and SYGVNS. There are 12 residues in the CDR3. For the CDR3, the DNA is TGTGCCAGCGCGGAGACCAAAGGCGGCTACACCTTC. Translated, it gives CASAETKGGYTF.

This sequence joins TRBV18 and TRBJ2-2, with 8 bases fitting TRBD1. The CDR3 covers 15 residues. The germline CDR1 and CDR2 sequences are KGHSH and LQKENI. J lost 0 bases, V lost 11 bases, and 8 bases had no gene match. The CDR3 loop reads CAGSETGANTGELFF. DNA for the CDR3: TGTGCCGGGAGCGAGACAGGGGCGAACACCGGGGAGCTGTTTTTT.

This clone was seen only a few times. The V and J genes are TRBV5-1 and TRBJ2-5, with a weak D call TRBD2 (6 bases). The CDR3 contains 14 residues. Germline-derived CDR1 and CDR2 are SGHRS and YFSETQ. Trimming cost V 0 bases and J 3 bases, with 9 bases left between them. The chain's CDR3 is CASSLAGGKETQYF. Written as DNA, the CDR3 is TGCGCCAGCAGCTTGGCCGGCGGGAAAGAGACCCAGTACTTC.

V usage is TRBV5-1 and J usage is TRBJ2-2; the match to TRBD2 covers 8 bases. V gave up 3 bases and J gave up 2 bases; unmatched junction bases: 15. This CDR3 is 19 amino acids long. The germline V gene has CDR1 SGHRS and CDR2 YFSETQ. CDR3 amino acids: CASSSTLSPGGPNTGELFF. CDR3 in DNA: TGCGCCAGCAGCTCCACCCTCAGTCCGGGGGGGCCTAACACCGGGGAGCTGTTTTTT.

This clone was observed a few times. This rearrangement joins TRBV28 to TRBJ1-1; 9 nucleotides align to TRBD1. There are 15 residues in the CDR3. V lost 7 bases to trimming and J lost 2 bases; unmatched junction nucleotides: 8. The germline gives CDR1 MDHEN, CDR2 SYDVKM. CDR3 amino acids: CASKTGGTRNTEAFF. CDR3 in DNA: TGTGCCAGCAAAACAGGGGGCACGAGAAACACTGAAGCTTTCTTT.

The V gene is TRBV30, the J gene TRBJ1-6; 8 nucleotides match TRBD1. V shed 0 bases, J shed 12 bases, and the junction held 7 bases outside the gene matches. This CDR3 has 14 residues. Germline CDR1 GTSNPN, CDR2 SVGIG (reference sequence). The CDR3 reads CAWSVGQGSRPLHF. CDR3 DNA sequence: TGTGCCTGGAGTGTTGGACAGGGCTCCCGACCCCTCCACTTT.

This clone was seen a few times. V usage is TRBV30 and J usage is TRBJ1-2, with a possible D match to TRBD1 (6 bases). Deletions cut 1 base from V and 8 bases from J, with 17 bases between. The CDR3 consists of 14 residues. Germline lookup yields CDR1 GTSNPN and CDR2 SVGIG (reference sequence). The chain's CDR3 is CAWSATGPLTGYTF. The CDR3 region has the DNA TGTGCCTGGAGTGCAACAGGGCCCCTTACGGGCTACACCTTC.

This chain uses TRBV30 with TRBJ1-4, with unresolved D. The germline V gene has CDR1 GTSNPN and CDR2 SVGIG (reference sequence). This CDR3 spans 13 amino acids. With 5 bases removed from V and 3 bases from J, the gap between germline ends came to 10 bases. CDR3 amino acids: CAWGKLANEKLFF. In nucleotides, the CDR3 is TGTGCCTGGGGAAAGTTAGCTAATGAAAAACTGTTTTTT.

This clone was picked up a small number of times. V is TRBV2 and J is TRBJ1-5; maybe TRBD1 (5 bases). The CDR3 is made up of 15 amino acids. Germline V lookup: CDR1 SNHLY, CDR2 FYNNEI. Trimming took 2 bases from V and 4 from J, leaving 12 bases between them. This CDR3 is CASSENGRENQPQHF. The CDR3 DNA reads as TGTGCCAGCAGTGAAAACGGCAGGGAGAATCAGCCCCAGCATTTT.

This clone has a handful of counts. CDR3 region: CASRLALGRCNQPQHF. For the CDR3, the DNA is TGTGCAAGTCGCTTAGCGTTAGGGCGGTGCAATCAGCCCCAGCATTTT. The chain uses TRBV12-2 and TRBJ1-5. TRBV12-2 is deemed a pseudogene. The CDR3 consists of 16 residues.

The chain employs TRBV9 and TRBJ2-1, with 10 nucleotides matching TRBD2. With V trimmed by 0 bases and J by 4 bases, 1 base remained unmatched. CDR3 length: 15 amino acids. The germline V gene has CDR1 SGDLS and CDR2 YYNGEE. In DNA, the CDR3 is TGTGCCAGCAGCGTAGTTAGCGGGGGGTACAATGAGCAGTTCTTC. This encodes CASSVVSGGYNEQFF.